These 31 T cell receptor beta chains were all obtained from the same sample, sequenced in a study of metastatic and nonmetastatic thyroid tumors. No treatment of any kind had been given to any patient before thyroid surgery. TCRdb re-called clones from the PCR reads using MiXCR. The sample consists of 11,000 or so clones, 12% of them appearing once. Sample: blood. The receptors derive from a female donor with papillary thyroid cancer or a benign thyroid nodule (not recorded which). Some clones in this sample may be carry-over from other donors' samples.

There are many counts of this clone. The V and J genes are TRBV5-6 and TRBJ1-1, with D perhaps TRBD1 (5 bases). CDR1 is SGHDT and CDR2 is YYEEEE in the germline V gene. V dropped 2 bases and J dropped 1 base, with 12 bases sitting between them. The CDR3 loop spans 15 amino acids. The CDR3 here is CASSLLSRANTEAFF. In nucleotides, the CDR3 is TGTGCCAGCAGCTTATTGTCCAGGGCGAACACTGAAGCTTTCTTT.

The chain recombines TRBV11-2 with TRBJ2-1; 15 nucleotides line up with TRBD2. With 4 bases clipped from V and 1 base from J, the junction kept 5 bases outside the gene matches. This CDR3 region has 18 residues. Germline V gene sequence: CDR1 SGHAT, CDR2 FQNNGV. The CDR3 loop reads CASSSKGTSGRSYNEQFF. The CDR3 DNA reads TGTGCCAGCAGCTCCAAAGGGACTAGCGGGAGGTCCTACAATGAGCAGTTCTTC.

There are many counts of this clone. CDR3 protein: CSASATRGRAFF. The CDR3, as DNA: TGCAGTGCTAGCGCTACCAGGGGGCGGGCTTTCTTT. V and J are TRBV20-1 and TRBJ1-1; 8 bases fit TRBD1. Losses at the gene ends were 3 bases for V and 11 bases for J; bases not matched to a gene: 8. The CDR3 covers 12 residues. The germline CDR1 and CDR2 sequences are DFQATT and SNEGSKA (reference sequence).

This clone is judged medium-sized. V gene TRBV6-2 or TRBV6-3 combines with J gene TRBJ1-4, with D possibly matching TRBD1 (5 bases). The V gene lost 5 bases and the J gene lost 0 bases, with 13 bases spanning the gap. CDR1 is MNHEY, CDR2 SVGEGT, per germline. The CDR3 covers 16 residues. The CDR3 spells CASSNLGRATNEKLFF. In nucleotides, the CDR3 is TGTGCCAGCAGTAATCTTGGCAGGGCAACTAATGAAAAACTGTTTTTT.

This clone qualifies as medium-sized (0.01 to 0.1%). The rearrangement uses TRBV2 and TRBJ1-5; no clear D gene. The ends were cut back, 2 bases at V and 6 bases at J, with 11 bases in the middle. The CDR3 contains 14 residues. The germline gives CDR1 SNHLY, CDR2 FYNNEI. CDR3 sequence: CASSEIPAVQPQHF. The CDR3 region has the DNA TGTGCCAGCAGTGAAATTCCAGCCGTTCAGCCCCAGCATTTT.

This clone qualifies as medium-sized. The rearrangement uses TRBV19 and TRBJ2-5; unclear D gene. The CDR3 has 13 amino acids. Trimming removed 1 base at V and 2 bases at J, with 5 bases between. Germline values: CDR1 LNHDA, CDR2 SQIVND (reference sequence). Here the CDR3 DNA reads TGTGCCAGTAGTATAGGACCACAAGAGACCCAGTACTTC. This gives the protein CASSIGPQETQYF.

This clone has at least ten counts. This CDR3 is CASSFSGQNTEAFF. The DNA for the CDR3 is TGTGCCAGCAGCTTCTCTGGCCAGAACACTGAAGCTTTCTTT. This rearrangement joins TRBV5-5 to TRBJ1-1; D gene ambiguous. The germline gives CDR1 SGHKS, CDR2 YYEKEE (reference sequence). CDR3 length: 14 residues. Trimming removed 2 bases at V and 1 base at J, with 9 bases between.

By frequency in the sample, this clone is medium-sized. The J gene is TRBJ1-2, the V gene TRBV5-1, with unresolved D. The CDR3 length is 13 residues. Germline V gives CDR1 SGHRS, CDR2 YFSETQ. V gave up 4 bases and J gave up 2 bases, with 9 bases separating them. CDR3 bases: TGCGCCAGCAGCCCCCGGGTAAACTATGGCTACACCTTC. It codes for CASSPRVNYGYTF.

The table lists this clone with many counts. V gene TRBV20-1 combines with J gene TRBJ2-3, with a possible D match to TRBD2 (6 bases). Trimming took 4 bases from V and 1 from J, leaving 18 bases between them. The CDR3 runs 16 residues. The germline V gene has CDR1 DFQATT and CDR2 SNEGSKA (reference sequence). CDR3 DNA sequence: TGCAGTGCTATTCGTAGCGGAGGAGGGGGCACAGATACGCAGTATTTT. Translating gives CSAIRSGGGGTDTQYF.

Judged by abundance, this clone is medium-sized. The J gene is TRBJ1-5, the V gene TRBV30, with a possible D match to TRBD1 (5 bases). V was pared by 3 bases and J by 2 bases, with 8 bases between. The CDR3 extends over 13 amino acids. Germline CDR1 is GTSNPN and CDR2 is SVGIG (reference sequence). CDR3 coding DNA: TGTGCCTGGAGGGGACTTGGCAATCAGCCCCAGCATTTT. Translation gives CAWRGLGNQPQHF. Filled out from reference TRBV30 and TRBJ1-5, the complete variable domain reads SQTIHQWPATLVQPVGSPLSLECTVEGTSNPNLYWYRQAAGRGLQLLFYSVGIGQISSEVPQNLSASRPQDRQFILSSKKLLLSDSGFYLCAWRGLGNQPQHFGDGTRLSIL.

This clone was observed at least ten times. The genes are TRBV9 and TRBJ2-5; 12 bases line up with TRBD2. The V gene's germline CDR1 is SGDLS and CDR2 YYNGEE. J gave up 2 bases and V 3 bases, and 8 bases lay outside the gene matches. The CDR3 has 17 amino acids. The chain's CDR3 is CASSAGGTSGLQETQYF. CDR3 DNA: TGTGCCAGCAGCGCGGGAGGGACTAGCGGGCTTCAAGAGACCCAGTACTTC.

By proportion, this clone is medium-sized (0.01 to 0.1%). J is TRBJ2-6 and V is TRBV6-6; possible D gene TRBD1, 5 bases. V lost 2 bases to trimming and J lost 4 bases, with 12 bases between them. Germline V CDR1 and CDR2: MNHNY, SVGAGI (reference sequence). There are 16 residues in the CDR3. CDR3 DNA sequence: TGTGCCAGCAGTTACCCCACAGGTAACGGGGCCAACGTCCTGACTTTC. Its translation is CASSYPTGNGANVLTF.

This clone was observed at least ten times. The rearrangement links TRBV12-1 to TRBJ2-1. TRBV12-1 is given as a pseudogene. The CDR3 spans 11 residues. CDR3 coding DNA: TGTGCCAGCAGCTTGGTCAATGAGCAGTTCTTC. Protein: CASSLVNEQFF.

By frequency in the sample, this clone is medium-sized. The rearrangement uses TRBV4-2 and TRBJ2-1, with 11 bases matching TRBD2. This CDR3 region has 19 residues. V lost 4 bases to trimming and J lost 1 base; unmatched junction nucleotides: 12. Germline V gene data show CDR1 as LGHNA and CDR2 as YNFKEQ. CDR3 DNA: TGTGCCAGCAGCCTGCGAGAGCTAGCGGGGGGATTATCCTACAATGAGCAGTTCTTC. This encodes CASSLRELAGGLSYNEQFF.

With respect to this clone: Since a much larger clone is just one base distant, this may be a read error. Other nucleotide sequences in the sample specify the same CDR3. The genes are TRBV18 and TRBJ2-3; 14 bases fit TRBD2. The CDR3 is 17 amino acids. V was pared by 4 bases and J by 12 bases, with 15 bases of the junction left unmatched. In germline, CDR1 is KGHSH, CDR2 LQKENI. The CDR3 DNA reads as TGTGCCAGCTCACTCTCCAGTGGGACTAGCGGGGGAAGTACACAGTATTTT. Protein sequence: CASSLSSGTSGGSTQYF.

This clone has a count of ten or more. The chain couples TRBV20-1 to TRBJ1-5; possible D gene TRBD1, 5 bases. Germline CDR1 reads DFQATT; CDR2 reads SNEGSKA (reference sequence). The V end lost 6 bases, the J end lost 5 bases, and 14 bases lay between the germline ends. The CDR3 is 13 amino acids. CDR3 residues: CSAVGGGDQPQHF. The CDR3 coding sequence is TGCAGTGCCGTCGGGGGTGGGGATCAGCCCCAGCATTTT.

This clone is medium-sized by share. V gene TRBV12-3 or TRBV12-4 combines with J gene TRBJ2-1; D perhaps matches TRBD1 (5 bases). V lost 5 bases to trimming and J lost 0 bases, with 17 bases between them. This CDR3 comprises 17 residues. The CDR3 nucleotides are TGTGCCAGCAGTCCCATTTTGGGGCCACACTCCTACAATGAGCAGTTCTTC. Translated: CASSPILGPHSYNEQFF.

The rearrangement joins TRBV20-1 to TRBJ2-3; 7 positions match TRBD1. Unmatched junction bases numbered 9, after V lost 2 bases and J lost 4 bases. The germline gives CDR1 DFQATT, CDR2 SNEGSKA (reference sequence). This CDR3 is 15 amino acids long. The CDR3 DNA follows: TGCAGTGCTAGACCAGGGGGAACTACCTCAGATACGCAGTATTTT. Translated, it gives CSARPGGTTSDTQYF.

This clone appeared many times. J is TRBJ1-2 and V is TRBV10-3; a weak D match, TRBD1 (5 bases). The V end lost 0 bases, the J end lost 6 bases, and 11 bases lay between the germline ends. The germline V gene encodes CDR1 ENHRY and CDR2 SYGVKD. This CDR3 is 14 amino acids long. Here the CDR3 DNA reads TGTGCCATCAGTGAGTCGGCAGGGAACCATGGCTACACCTTC. Protein sequence: CAISESAGNHGYTF.

This clone occurred many times. CDR3 bases: TGTGCCAGCAGCCCCGACGCGGGGTCACGAGGTGAGCAGTTCTTC. This translates into CASSPDAGSRGEQFF. This chain links TRBV7-3 with TRBJ2-1, with D possibly matching TRBD2 (6 bases). Germline CDR1 SGHTA, CDR2 FQGTGA. Trimming left V 5 bases short and J 9 bases short, with 20 bases between. This CDR3 spans 15 amino acids.

By share of the sample, this clone is medium-sized. V gene TRBV11-1 combines with J gene TRBJ2-7; D is uncertain. Germline lookup yields CDR1 SGHAT and CDR2 FQDESV (reference sequence). The ends were cut back, 5 bases at V and 3 bases at J, with 2 bases in the middle. The CDR3 spans 10 residues. CDR3: CASSNYEQYF. The CDR3 nucleotides read TGTGCCAGCAGCAACTACGAGCAGTACTTC.

By frequency in the sample, this clone is medium-sized. The V and J genes are TRBV6-1 and TRBJ1-5; D unresolved. The V gene lost 6 bases and the J gene lost 0 bases, with 15 bases spanning the gap. The V gene's germline CDR1 is MNHNS and CDR2 SASEGT. The CDR3 is 16 residues long. CDR3 amino acids: CASSDVFLYSNQPQHF. The CDR3 nucleotides are TGTGCCAGCAGCGACGTATTCCTTTATAGCAATCAGCCCCAGCATTTT.

This clone was seen a handful of times. The genes are TRBV3-1 and TRBJ2-1; 7 bases are a match to TRBD2. Per the germline V gene, CDR1 is LGHDT and CDR2 is YNNKEL (reference sequence). V lost 6 bases and J lost 4; bases outside the gene matches: 24. The CDR3 consists of 20 residues. CDR3 nucleotide sequence: TGTGCCAGCAGTGCCATGTGGGGATTGGGGGGGAGCGGAGGATACAATGAGCAGTTCTTC. Its translation: CASSAMWGLGGSGGYNEQFF.

This clone showed up many times. The J gene is TRBJ2-7, the V gene TRBV7-2, with D possibly TRBD1 on 5 matching bases. This CDR3 spans 13 amino acids. The germline gives CDR1 SGHTA, CDR2 FQGNSA. Trimming cost V 4 bases and J 2 bases, with 9 bases left between them. The CDR3 bases are TGTGCCAGCAGCTCAAGGGGCGCCTACGAGCAGTACTTC. This codes for CASSSRGAYEQYF.

This clone is categorized as medium-sized. The rearrangement joins TRBV6-1 to TRBJ2-1; 7 positions agree with TRBD1. The ends lost 6 bases at V and 8 bases at J; junction bases unmatched: 4. The germline CDR1 and CDR2 sequences are MNHNS and SASEGT. CDR3 size: 12 residues. The CDR3 here is CASSITGDEQFF. DNA of the CDR3: TGTGCCAGCAGCATTACAGGGGATGAGCAGTTCTTC.

This clone has at least ten counts. At one of its ends the junction is not consistent with the germline gene, which may arise from a read error. The J gene is TRBJ2-2, the V gene TRBV27; D possibly matches TRBD1 or TRBD2 (6 bases each). The CDR3 contains 14 residues. CDR1 is MNHEY, CDR2 SMNVEV, per germline (reference sequence). The CDR3 DNA follows: TGTGCCAGCACCCCGGGGGCGAACGCCGGGGAGCTGTTTTTT. Its protein product is CASTPGANAGELFF.

In this sample, this clone turned up many times. This chain links TRBV6-4 with TRBJ2-1; possible D gene TRBD2, 5 bases. CDR1 is MRHNA and CDR2 is SNTAGT in the germline V gene. This CDR3 is built from 15 residues. The V end was cut by 3 bases, the J end by 4 bases, with 13 bases between. The CDR3 spells CASSDTGGSYNEQFF. DNA for the CDR3: TGTGCCAGCAGTGATACTGGCGGGTCGTACAATGAGCAGTTCTTC.

Ten or more counts support this clone. This sequence joins TRBV27 and TRBJ2-3; unclear D gene. Germline CDR1 is MNHEY and CDR2 is SMNVEV (reference sequence). Trimming pared 4 bases from V and 6 bases from J, leaving 14 bases between. CDR3 length: 14 amino acids. The DNA of the CDR3 is TGTGCCAGCAGTTCCCTCTATGGCGGCGATACGCAGTATTTT. Translated: CASSSLYGGDTQYF.

This clone was detected many times. This chain uses TRBV13 with TRBJ2-1; no reliable D call. Germline lookup yields CDR1 PRHDT and CDR2 FYEKMQ (reference sequence). The V and J ends lost 3 bases and 7 bases respectively, with 7 bases between them. There are 12 residues in the CDR3. CDR3 in amino acids: CASSFYSNEQFF. CDR3 nucleotides: TGTGCCAGCAGCTTCTACAGTAATGAGCAGTTCTTC.

The sample holds many counts of this clone. The V and J genes are TRBV4-2 and TRBJ2-3, with 12 bases identical to TRBD2. V shed 0 bases, J shed 0 bases, and the junction held 4 bases outside the gene matches. CDR3 length: 18 residues. CDR1 is LGHNA, CDR2 YNFKEQ, per germline. The CDR3 spells CASSQEGLAGSSTDTQYF. The CDR3 DNA follows: TGTGCCAGCAGCCAAGAAGGACTAGCGGGGTCTAGCACAGATACGCAGTATTTT.

This clone was counted ten times or more. The J gene is TRBJ1-1, the V gene TRBV19, with 8 positions matching TRBD1. Trimming took 6 bases from V and 0 from J; bases not matched to a gene: 12. This CDR3 spans 17 amino acids. CDR1 and CDR2 from the germline V gene are LNHDA and SQIVND (reference sequence). The CDR3: CASRGDRRGNMNTEAFF. The CDR3 bases are TGTGCCAGTAGGGGGGACAGGCGAGGAAACATGAACACTGAAGCTTTCTTT.